The 3 T cell receptor beta chains below come from one sample, sequenced in a study of identical twins. Each CDR3 protein gets one entry after TCRdb re-called the 5' RACE reads with MiXCR. Altogether some 710,000 distinct CDR3 sequences are present, around 5.7% being singletons, with the ten largest covering approximately 1.6%. The sequencing input was naive T cells sorted from blood. The receptors derive from a man aged 18 to 29 in good health.

This clonotype came up a few times. This rearrangement joins TRBV9 to TRBJ2-1, with D hard to call. The CDR3 has 15 amino acids. CDR1 SGDLS and CDR2 YYNGEE come from the germline V gene. Trimming removed 0 bases from V and 7 bases from J, with 14 bases in between. CDR3 loop: CASSVGTMETNEQFF. The CDR3 nucleotides are TGTGCCAGCAGCGTAGGAACGATGGAAACGAATGAGCAGTTCTTC.

The sample holds many counts of this clonotype. V and J are TRBV27 and TRBJ1-1; D unclear. The CDR3 has 13 amino acids. Germline V lookup: CDR1 MNHEY, CDR2 SMNVEV (reference sequence). V was cut by 8 bases and J by 4 bases, with 14 bases left in between. CDR3: CASRIDSGTEAFF. The DNA for the CDR3 is TGTGCCAGCCGGATCGACTCGGGCACTGAAGCTTTCTTT.

Written as DNA, the CDR3 is TGTGCCAGCAGTTTAGCGGGAGGGATAGAGACCCAGTACTTC. Protein: CASSLAGGIETQYF. The V and J genes are TRBV28 and TRBJ2-5, with 9 bases aligning to TRBD2. The V segment lost 2 bases and the J segment 4 bases; nucleotides outside the gene matches: 2. The CDR3 covers 14 residues. From germline, CDR1 is MDHEN and CDR2 SYDVKM.